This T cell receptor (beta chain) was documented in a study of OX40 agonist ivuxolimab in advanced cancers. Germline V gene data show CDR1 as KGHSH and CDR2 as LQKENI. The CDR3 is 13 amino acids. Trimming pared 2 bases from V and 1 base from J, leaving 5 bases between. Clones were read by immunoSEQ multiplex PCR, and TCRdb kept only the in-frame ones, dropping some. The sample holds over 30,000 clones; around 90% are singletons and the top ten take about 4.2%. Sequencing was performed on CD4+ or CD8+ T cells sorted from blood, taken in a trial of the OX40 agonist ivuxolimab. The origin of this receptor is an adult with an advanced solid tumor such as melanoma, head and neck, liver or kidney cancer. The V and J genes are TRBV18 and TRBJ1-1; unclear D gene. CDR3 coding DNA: TGTGCCAGCTCACCAATGGAGAACACTGAAGCTTTCTTT. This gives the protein CASSPMENTEAFF. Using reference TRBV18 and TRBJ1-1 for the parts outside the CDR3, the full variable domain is NAGVMQNPRHLVRRRGQEARLRCSPMKGHSHVYWYRQLPEEGLKFMVYLQKENIIDESGMPKERFSAEFPKEGPSILRIQQVVRGDSAAYFCASSPMENTEAFFGQGTRLTVV.